This entry lists 8 T cell receptor beta chains sequenced from one sample in a study of blood T cell repertoires in COVID-19. Profiled with immunoSEQ multiplex PCR; TCRdb holds only in-frame clones, not every one. The sample shows about 52,000 clones, over 85% of them seen only once. Sequencing was performed on peripheral blood. These receptors all stem from a man older than 75 with active or convalescent COVID-19.

V usage is TRBV10-1 and J usage is TRBJ2-1; 8 nucleotides align to TRBD2. The germline V gene encodes CDR1 WNHNN and CDR2 SYGVQD (reference sequence). The junction had 11 bases not matched to a gene; V was cut back by 6 bases and J by 7 bases. The CDR3 runs to 15 residues. The DNA of the CDR3 is TGCGCCAGCAGAACTAGTAGCGGGATGGGGAATGAGCAGTTCTTC. Residues: CASRTSSGMGNEQFF.

For this clone: Its ends do not fully match the called genes, so a read error is possible. The V and J genes are TRBV6-1 and TRBJ2-1; D possibly corresponds to TRBD1 (5 bases). Germline V CDR1 and CDR2: MNHNS, SASEGT. This CDR3 region has 13 residues. The CDR3 reads CASREDSYNEQFF. The CDR3 DNA reads TGTGCCAGCAGGGAAGACAGTTACAATGAGCAGTTCTTC.

This clone was found once. The chain is built from TRBV29-1 and TRBJ2-5, with D possibly being TRBD1 (6 bases). In germline, CDR1 is SQVTM, CDR2 ANQGSEA. Deletions cut 1 base from V and 5 bases from J, with 17 bases between. The CDR3 covers 15 residues. CDR3 sequence: CSVEVGPGVGETQYF. CDR3 coding DNA: TGCAGCGTTGAAGTTGGTCCAGGGGTAGGTGAGACCCAGTACTTC.

V is TRBV19 and J is TRBJ2-2; D gene uncertain. Germline V gene lookup returns CDR1 LNHDA and CDR2 SQIVND (reference sequence). With 9 bases removed from V and 7 bases from J, the gap between germline ends came to 9 bases. The CDR3 consists of 11 residues. CDR3 region: CASARVGELFF. As DNA, the CDR3 is TGTGCCAGCGCGCGAGTCGGGGAGCTGTTTTTT. Together with reference TRBV19 and TRBJ2-2, the CDR3 gives the full variable domain: DGGITQSPKYLFRKEGQNVTLSCEQNLNHDAMYWYRQDPGQGLRLIYYSQIVNDFQKGDIAEGYSVSREKKESFPLTVTSAQKNPTAFYLCASARVGELFFGEGSRLTVL.

In this sample, this clone turned up a few times. J is TRBJ2-7 and V is TRBV7-9; D gene unclear. Deletions cut 5 bases from V and 2 bases from J, with 10 bases between. This CDR3 is 13 amino acids long. Germline values: CDR1 SEHNR, CDR2 FQNEAQ (reference sequence). The CDR3 loop reads CASSPSSPYEQYF. The CDR3 DNA reads as TGTGCCAGCAGCCCCTCTTCCCCCTACGAGCAGTACTTC.

V usage is TRBV10-2 and J usage is TRBJ1-5; tentatively, D is TRBD1 (5 bases). Trimming removed 3 bases at V and 7 bases at J, with 13 bases between. Per germline, CDR1 WSHSY and CDR2 SAAADI. The CDR3 has 14 amino acids. The CDR3 bases are TGCGCCAGCAGTGAATGGGGGGTCGGACAGCCCCAGCATTTT. Amino acids: CASSEWGVGQPQHF.

The chain carries TRBV19 and TRBJ2-5; the match to TRBD1 covers 11 bases. Germline-derived CDR1 and CDR2 are LNHDA and SQIVND (reference sequence). This CDR3 contains 16 residues. The junction had 5 bases not matched to a gene; V was cut back by 1 base and J by 4 bases. DNA of the CDR3: TGTGCCAGTAGTATAGGTAGGACAGGGGGCGTAGAGACCCAGTACTTC. Translated: CASSIGRTGGVETQYF.

V usage is TRBV7-9 and J usage is TRBJ1-4; perhaps TRBD1 as D (5 bases). CDR3 length: 16 amino acids. The germline CDR1 and CDR2 sequences are SEHNR and FQNEAQ (reference sequence). Trimming shortened V by 5 bases and J by 8 bases, and 21 bases separated the two germline ends. The CDR3 region has the DNA TGTGCCAGCAGCCCAGCGCGGCAGGGTTTAAGCGAAAAACTGTTTTTT. The encoded protein is CASSPARQGLSEKLFF.